This TCR beta chain was observed in a study of blood T cell repertoires in COVID-19. About the study: Whether acute or convalescent, the COVID-19 samples came from the United States, Italy and Spain.

Authors' processing steps: For nucleated cells, counts were estimated from reference gene primer amplification. The repertoire was sequenced with immunoSEQ multiplex PCR; TCRdb's copy has only in-frame clones and lacks some. V, J and clone size derive from that table, while D and trimming were established from the DNA sequence. The table lists over 150,000 clones, roughly nine tenths of them singletons. The receptor comes from a man in his 70s with active or convalescent COVID-19. The sequenced sample consisted of peripheral blood.

Here the CDR3 DNA reads TGTGCCAGCAGCTTGGCGGGGCAGCCCCAGCATTTT. Its protein is CASSLAGQPQHF. The chain employs TRBV5-6 and TRBJ1-5, with no clear D. Looked up from germline, CDR1 is SGHDT and CDR2 is YYEEEE. The V and J ends lost 0 bases and 7 bases respectively, with 5 bases between them. The CDR3 contains 12 residues. Filled out from reference TRBV5-6 and TRBJ1-5, the complete variable domain reads DAGVTQSPTHLIKTRGQQVTLRCSPKSGHDTVSWYQQALGQGPQFIFQYYEEEERQRGNFPDRFSGHQFPNYSSELNVNALLLGDSALYLCASSLAGQPQHFGDGTRLSIL.